These 6 T cell receptor beta chains originate from one sample sequenced in a study of blood T cell repertoires in COVID-19. TCRdb's copy holds only in-frame clones and misses some; the assay was immunoSEQ multiplex PCR. The data hold some 530,000 clones, with 70% to 90% observed a single time. Input material: peripheral blood. The receptor set was obtained from a human donor in a cohort sampled during active COVID-19.

This clone was seen only once. CDR3 sequence reads: CASSLTESSGNTIYF. The CDR3 bases are TGTGCCAGCAGCTTAACGGAGAGCTCTGGAAACACCATATATTTT. The V and J genes are TRBV11-2 and TRBJ1-3, with D hard to call. Germline V gene sequence: CDR1 SGHAT, CDR2 FQNNGV. The CDR3 consists of 15 residues. V was pared by 2 bases and J by 0 bases, with 8 bases between.

CDR3 DNA sequence: TGTGCCATCAGTGACCCCTCAGGGGTAGGGCCCCAGCATTTT. Protein: CAISDPSGVGPQHF. V and J are TRBV10-3 and TRBJ1-5; TRBD1 might be the D (6 bases). Germline loops: CDR1 ENHRY, CDR2 SYGVKD. The CDR3 is 14 amino acids. V dropped 3 bases and J dropped 9 bases, with 15 bases sitting between them.

V is TRBV5-4 and J is TRBJ2-1; possibly TRBD1 for D (5 bases). Trimming stripped 4 bases from V and 4 bases from J, with 9 bases between. The CDR3 has 13 amino acids. Germline V gene sequence: CDR1 SGHNT, CDR2 YYREEE (reference sequence). CDR3 DNA sequence: TGTGCCAGCAGCCCATACAGGTACAATGAGCAGTTCTTC. As protein: CASSPYRYNEQFF.

The table lists this clone with a count of one. V usage is TRBV29-1 and J usage is TRBJ2-7, with 8 bases aligning to TRBD1. This CDR3 is 13 amino acids long. With V trimmed by 4 bases and J by 3 bases, 5 bases remained unmatched. Germline V gives CDR1 SQVTM, CDR2 ANQGSEA. CDR3 amino acids: CSVGRTGLYEQYF. The CDR3 region has the DNA TGCAGCGTTGGGAGGACAGGGCTCTACGAGCAGTACTTC.

This sequence joins TRBV30 and TRBJ1-1; D gene ambiguous. Per the germline V gene, CDR1 is GTSNPN and CDR2 is SVGIG (reference sequence). V was pared by 3 bases and J by 5 bases, with 13 bases between. The CDR3 is made up of 13 amino acids. CDR3 in amino acids: CAWRGGSMTEAFF. The DNA for the CDR3 is TGTGCCTGGAGAGGAGGTTCTATGACTGAAGCTTTCTTT.

This chain joins TRBV7-6 and TRBJ2-7; TRBD2 might be the D (7 bases). This CDR3 contains 18 residues. V was cut by 4 bases and J by 4 bases, with 26 bases left in between. In germline, CDR1 is SGHVS, CDR2 FNYEAQ. The CDR3, as DNA: TGTGCCAGCAGCTCCCCTTCTGGGGGGGCAGAAAGACCATACGAGCAGTACTTC. Translated, it gives CASSSPSGGAERPYEQYF.